Below, one T cell receptor (beta chain) is given with its context. With 4 bases clipped from V and 10 bases from J, the junction kept 10 bases outside the gene matches. The CDR3 loop spans 16 amino acids. Germline lookup yields CDR1 SGHDT and CDR2 YYEEEE. The method was immunoSEQ multiplex PCR; TCRdb's version includes in-frame clones alone and lacks a portion of them. This repertoire shows 25,000 to 30,000 clones, roughly 90% found once; its top ten account for 0.45% to 0.7%. This specimen belongs to a study of T cell changes during pregnancy in multiple sclerosis. This clonotype was sampled from a female donor in good health, enrolled as a control in a pregnancy study. The source material was CD4+ T cells from peripheral blood mononuclear cells, sampled in the first trimester of pregnancy. The gene calls are TRBV5-6 and TRBJ2-3, with 15 bases matching TRBD2. The CDR3: CASSPGTSGRSPPQYF. The DNA for the CDR3 is TGTGCCAGCAGCCCCGGGACTAGCGGGAGGTCGCCTCCGCAGTATTTT.